The next 11 T cell receptor beta chains were all read from a single sample in a study of cytotoxic CD8 clonotypes in ibrutinib-treated CLL. Assay: immunoSEQ multiplex PCR; the TCRdb copy retains only in-frame clones and omits some. The data contain about 200,000 clones, 65% to 80% of them singletons. This specimen consisted of PBMCs, obtained after 12 months of ibrutinib treatment. Source of these receptors: a human donor with chronic lymphocytic leukemia.

The chain joins TRBV6-5 to TRBJ1-2, with 7 bases matching TRBD1. Germline V gives CDR1 MNHEY, CDR2 SVGAGI. The CDR3 spans 16 residues. V dropped 2 bases and J dropped 7; count of bases not matched to a gene: 13. DNA of the CDR3: TGTGCCAGCAGTTACGAGTCGAACCACAGGGGTGGTGGCTACACCTTC. Its protein is CASSYESNHRGGGYTF.

The chain combines TRBV2 with TRBJ1-1; D possibly corresponds to TRBD1 (5 bases). Deletions cut 8 bases from V and 1 base from J, with 17 bases between. From germline, CDR1 is SNHLY and CDR2 FYNNEI. This CDR3 is built from 15 residues. CDR3 protein: CASGRVLGANTEAFF. The CDR3 DNA sequence: TGTGCCAGCGGCAGGGTTCTCGGGGCGAACACTGAAGCTTTCTTT.

This sequence joins TRBV10-1 and TRBJ2-3; the match to TRBD1 covers 7 bases. The V and J ends lost 7 bases and 0 bases, in that order; junction bases with no gene match: 13. The CDR3 runs 17 residues. CDR1 is WNHNN and CDR2 is SYGVQD in the germline V gene (reference sequence). CDR3: CASTEELRGLSTDTQYF. As DNA, the CDR3 is TGCGCCAGCACCGAGGAGTTAAGGGGGCTTAGCACAGATACGCAGTATTTT.

This clone was recorded a few times. This chain uses TRBV5-1 with TRBJ1-5; D remains unclear. Germline V gene data show CDR1 as SGHRS and CDR2 as YFSETQ. The CDR3 has 14 residues. The ends were cut back, 4 bases at V and 7 bases at J, with 15 bases in the middle. Here the CDR3 reads CASSPTAGGQPQHF. CDR3 nucleotide sequence: TGCGCCAGCAGCCCTACGGCGGGTGGACAGCCCCAGCATTTT. Using reference TRBV5-1 and TRBJ1-5 for the parts outside the CDR3, the full variable domain is KAGVTQTPRYLIKTRGQQVTLSCSPISGHRSVSWYQQTPGQGLQFLFEYFSETQRNKGNFPGRFSGRQFSNSRSEMNVSTLELGDSALYLCASSPTAGGQPQHFGDGTRLSIL.

This clone has only a few counts. The chain has TRBV18 and TRBJ1-3; D remains unclear. Trimming took off 5 bases at V and 0 bases at J, with 8 bases between the two ends. CDR1 is KGHSH and CDR2 is LQKENI in the germline V gene. This CDR3 is built from 14 residues. CDR3 DNA sequence: TGTGCCAGCTCATCCCTAGACTCTGGAAACACCATATATTTT. This codes for CASSSLDSGNTIYF. Using reference TRBV18 and TRBJ1-3 for the parts outside the CDR3, the full variable domain is NAGVMQNPRHLVRRRGQEARLRCSPMKGHSHVYWYRQLPEEGLKFMVYLQKENIIDESGMPKERFSAEFPKEGPSILRIQQVVRGDSAAYFCASSSLDSGNTIYFGEGSWLTVV.

The chain couples TRBV27 to TRBJ2-2; 14 nucleotides line up with TRBD2. The J segment lost 8 bases and the V segment lost 0 bases, leaving 5 bases of the junction unmatched. CDR3 length equals 17 residues. Germline V lookup: CDR1 MNHEY, CDR2 SMNVEV (reference sequence). CDR3 DNA: TGTGCCAGCAGTTTATCGGGGACTAGCGGGAGAGCGGGGGAGCTGTTTTTT. It translates to CASSLSGTSGRAGELFF.

The chain carries TRBV9 and TRBJ1-2; D gene ambiguous. CDR3 size: 15 residues. CDR1 SGDLS and CDR2 YYNGEE come from the germline V gene. The germline V and J ends were trimmed by 0 bases and 3 bases, with 12 bases remaining between them. CDR3 DNA: TGTGCCAGCAGCGTAGAGGCCAAGGCGGACTATGGCTACACCTTC. Protein product: CASSVEAKADYGYTF. The full variable domain, completed using reference TRBV9 and TRBJ1-2, is DSGVTQTPKHLITATGQRVTLRCSPRSGDLSVYWYQQSLDQGLQFLIQYYNGEERAKGNILERFSAQQFPDLHSELNLSSLELGDSALYFCASSVEAKADYGYTFGSGTRLTVV.

V is TRBV7-2 and J is TRBJ1-1, with D unresolved. Trimming took off 3 bases at V and 0 bases at J, with 8 bases between the two ends. Looked up from germline, CDR1 is SGHTA and CDR2 is FQGNSA. The CDR3 runs 14 residues. The CDR3 DNA sequence: TGTGCCAGCAGCTTTGGACTTTTGAACACTGAAGCTTTCTTT. Translating it yields CASSFGLLNTEAFF.

The chain has TRBV7-2 and TRBJ2-5; D unclear. From germline, CDR1 is SGHTA and CDR2 FQGNSA. The CDR3 has 13 amino acids. Trimming took 5 bases from V and 1 from J, leaving 8 bases between them. The CDR3 is CASSAQLQETQYF. CDR3 nucleotide sequence: TGTGCCAGCAGCGCCCAGCTCCAAGAGACCCAGTACTTC.

V gene TRBV7-8 combines with J gene TRBJ2-5; D perhaps matches TRBD2 (6 bases). The CDR3 has 14 residues. CDR1 and CDR2 (germline): SGHVS, FQNEAQ. Trimming took off 5 bases at V and 7 bases at J, with 17 bases between the two ends. The CDR3 region has the DNA TGTGCCAGCAGCCAACGGGGCATGGGGGGGACCCAGTACTTC. This translates into CASSQRGMGGTQYF.

This clone occurred a few times. The V and J genes are TRBV7-3 and TRBJ1-6; 8 nucleotides match TRBD1. Per germline, CDR1 SGHTA and CDR2 FQGTGA. The CDR3 is made up of 13 amino acids. J lost 7 bases, V lost 5 bases, and 1 base had no gene match. The CDR3 DNA sequence: TGTGCCAGCAGCGGGGACAGGAATTCACCCCTCCACTTT. This translates into CASSGDRNSPLHF.